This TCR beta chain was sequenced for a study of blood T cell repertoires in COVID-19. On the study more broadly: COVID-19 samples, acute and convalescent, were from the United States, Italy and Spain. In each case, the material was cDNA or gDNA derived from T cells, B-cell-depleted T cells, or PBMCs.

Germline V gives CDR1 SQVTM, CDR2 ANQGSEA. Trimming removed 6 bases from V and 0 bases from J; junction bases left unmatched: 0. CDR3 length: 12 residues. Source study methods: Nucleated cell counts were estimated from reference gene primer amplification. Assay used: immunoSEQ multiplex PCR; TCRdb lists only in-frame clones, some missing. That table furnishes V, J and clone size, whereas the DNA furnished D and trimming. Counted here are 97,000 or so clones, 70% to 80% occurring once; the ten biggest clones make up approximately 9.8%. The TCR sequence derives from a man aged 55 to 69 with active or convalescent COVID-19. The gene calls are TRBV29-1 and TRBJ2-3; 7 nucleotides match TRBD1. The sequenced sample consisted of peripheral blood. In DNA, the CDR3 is TGCAGCGTGACAGGGAGCACAGATACGCAGTATTTT. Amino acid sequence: CSVTGSTDTQYF.